The rows below give T cell receptor beta chains drawn from one sample of a study of CD8+ T cells in alopecia areata. Method: immunoSEQ multiplex PCR; TCRdb's copy keeps in-frame clones and lacks some. The sample contains about 180,000 clones, approximately 52% of which appear only once. This specimen was CD4+ T cells sorted from blood, taken at approximately week 60, from a patient treated with tofacitinib. Source of these receptors: a human donor with alopecia areata. Each CDR3 is given with its conserved first and last residue. The D gene is left open where the match is weak. Rows give clone size only sometimes, using once, few, many, or a class for an expanded clone.

TRBJ2-7,-,TRBV30,TRBD1,TGTGCCTGGAGAGCGGGGACAGGGGGCTACGAGCAGTACTTC,CAWRAGTGGYEQYF
TRBJ2-5,-,TRBV5-1,-,TGCGCCAGCAGCTCGGGGACGGCTCGTGAGACCCAGTACTTC,CASSSGTARETQYF
TRBJ2-4,-,TRBV6-5,-,TGTGCCGCCTCTGCACAGGGAACCAAAAACATTCAGTACTTC,CAASAQGTKNIQYF
TRBJ2-7,-,TRBV19,-,TGTGCCAGTAGTATAGGAGCCCAGTCCCCCTACGAGCAGTACTTC,CASSIGAQSPYEQYF
TRBJ2-7,few,TRBV4-2,TRBD2,TGTGCCAGCAGCCAAGAACTAGCGGGGCCCTACGAGCAGTACTTC,CASSQELAGPYEQYF
TRBJ2-7,-,TRBV30,-,TGTGCCTCAGCCCGGGTTGGCTACGAGCAGTACTTC,CASARVGYEQYF
TRBJ1-2,-,TRBV27,-,TGTGCCAGCAGTTTATCGAGGTATAACTATGGCTACACCTTC,CASSLSRYNYGYTF
TRBJ1-5,-,TRBV10-3,-,TGTGCCATCAGTGAGAGGGCAGGGGATAGCAATCAGCCCCAGCATTTT,CAISERAGDSNQPQHF
TRBJ2-2,-,TRBV11-2,-,TGTGCCAGCAGCTCCGGACTAGGGGGCGGGGAGCTGTTTTTT,CASSSGLGGGELFF
TRBJ2-3,few,TRBV29-1,TRBD1,TGCAGCGTCGAAGGACAGGGGCCCACAGATACGCAGTATTTT,CSVEGQGPTDTQYF
TRBJ2-7,few,TRBV9,TRBD1,TGTGCCAGCAGCGTAGGCGGGACAGGGGGCTACGAGCAGTACTTC,CASSVGGTGGYEQYF
TRBJ1-5,-,TRBV30,TRBD1,TGTGCCTGGAGCCCCCTTACAGGGGTGGGCCAGCCCCAGCATTTT,CAWSPLTGVGQPQHF
TRBJ1-2,-,TRBV4-1,TRBD1,TGCGCCAGCAGCAACCGGGACAGGGGAGTCGGCTACACCTTC,CASSNRDRGVGYTF
TRBJ2-1,-,TRBV14,-,TGTGCCAGCAGCCCTTGGAGGGAGCCACTATACAATGAGCAGTTCTTC,CASSPWREPLYNEQFF
TRBJ2-2,few,TRBV6-5,-,TGTGCCAGCAGTGAGGGGGCCGGGGAGCTGTTTTTT,CASSEGAGELFF
TRBJ2-7,-,TRBV5-1,TRBD1,TGCGCCAGCAGCTTGGCCCAGAGGACAGGGGGCAGCTACGAGCAGTACTTC,CASSLAQRTGGSYEQYF
TRBJ2-2,-,TRBV7-9,-,TGTGCCAGCAGCTTAACGGATGCCGGGGAGCTGTTTTTT,CASSLTDAGELFF
TRBJ1-1,few,TRBV11-2,-,TGTGCCAGCAGCTTAGATATCCCGGGTCCGGGCACTGAAGCTTTCTTT,CASSLDIPGPGTEAFF
TRBJ2-1,-,TRBV27,TRBD1,TGTGCCAGCACGGGACAGACTTACAATGAGCAGTTCTTC,CASTGQTYNEQFF
TRBJ2-5,-,TRBV30,-,TGTGCCTGGAGTGTATGGCTTCAAGAGACCCAGTACTTC,CAWSVWLQETQYF
TRBJ1-1,few,TRBV5-1,-,TGCGCCAGCAGCTTGACGGTGAGGAACACTGAAGCTTTCTTT,CASSLTVRNTEAFF
TRBJ2-7,-,TRBV5-6,TRBD1,TGTGCCAGCAGCTTGGAATCGGGACAGACCTACGAGCAGTACTTC,CASSLESGQTYEQYF
TRBJ1-1,-,TRBV29-1,-,TGCAGCGTTGGCCCCGGACAGGAAGCTTTCTTT,CSVGPGQEAFF